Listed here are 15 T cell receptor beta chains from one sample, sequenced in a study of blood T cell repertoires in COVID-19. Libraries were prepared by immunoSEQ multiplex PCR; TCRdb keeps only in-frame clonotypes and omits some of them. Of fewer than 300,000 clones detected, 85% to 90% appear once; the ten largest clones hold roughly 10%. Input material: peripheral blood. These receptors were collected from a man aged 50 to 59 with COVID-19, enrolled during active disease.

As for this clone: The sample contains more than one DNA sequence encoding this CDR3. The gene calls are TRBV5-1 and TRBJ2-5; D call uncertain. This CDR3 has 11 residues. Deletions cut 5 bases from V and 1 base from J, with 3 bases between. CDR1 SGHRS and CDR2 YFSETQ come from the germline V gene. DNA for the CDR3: TGCGCCAGCAGTCTCCAAGAGACCCAGTACTTC. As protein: CASSLQETQYF.

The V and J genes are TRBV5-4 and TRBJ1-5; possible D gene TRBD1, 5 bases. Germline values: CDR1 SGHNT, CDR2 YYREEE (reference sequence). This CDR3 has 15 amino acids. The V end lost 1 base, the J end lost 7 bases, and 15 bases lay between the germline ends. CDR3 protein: CASSLSGGSKQPQHF. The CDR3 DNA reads TGTGCCAGCAGCTTGAGTGGGGGGTCGAAACAGCCCCAGCATTTT.

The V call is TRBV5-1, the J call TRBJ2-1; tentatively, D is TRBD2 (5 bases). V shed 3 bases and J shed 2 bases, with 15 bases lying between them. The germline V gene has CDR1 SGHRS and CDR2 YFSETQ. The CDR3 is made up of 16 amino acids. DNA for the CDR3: TGCGCCAGCAGCTATAGCGAGCCCAGCACCTACAATGAGCAGTTCTTC. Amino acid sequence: CASSYSEPSTYNEQFF.

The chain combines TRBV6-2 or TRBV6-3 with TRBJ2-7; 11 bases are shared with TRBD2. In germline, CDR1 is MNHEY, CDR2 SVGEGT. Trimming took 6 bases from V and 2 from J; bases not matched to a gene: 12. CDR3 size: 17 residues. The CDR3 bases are TGTGCCAGCAGCCCTACAGGACTAGCGGGTCCCCCCTACGAGCAGTACTTC. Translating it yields CASSPTGLAGPPYEQYF.

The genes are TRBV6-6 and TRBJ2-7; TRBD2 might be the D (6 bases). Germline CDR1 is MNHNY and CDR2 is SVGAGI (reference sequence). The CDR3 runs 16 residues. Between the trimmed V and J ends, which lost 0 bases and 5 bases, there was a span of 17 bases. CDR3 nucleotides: TGTGCCAGCAGTTACTCGATTCTAGCGATCGGCGACGAGCAGTACTTC. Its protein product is CASSYSILAIGDEQYF.

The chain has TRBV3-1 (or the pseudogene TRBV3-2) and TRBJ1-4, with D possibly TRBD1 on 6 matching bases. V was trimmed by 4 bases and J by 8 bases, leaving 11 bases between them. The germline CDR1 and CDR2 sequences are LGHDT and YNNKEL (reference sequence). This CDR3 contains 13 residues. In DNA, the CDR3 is TGTGCCAGCAGCCCAGGGGTCGGGGAAAAACTGTTTTTT. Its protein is CASSPGVGEKLFF.

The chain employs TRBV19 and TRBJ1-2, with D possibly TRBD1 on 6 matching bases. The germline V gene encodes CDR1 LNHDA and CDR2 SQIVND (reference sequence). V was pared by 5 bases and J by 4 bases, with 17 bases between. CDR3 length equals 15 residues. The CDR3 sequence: CASSVPDRPFYGYTF. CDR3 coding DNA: TGTGCCAGTAGTGTACCGGACAGACCTTTCTATGGCTACACCTTC.

The CDR3 DNA is TGTGCCAGCAGTTACCCAGGGAACAATCAGCCCCAGCATTTT. Translated: CASSYPGNNQPQHF. This chain connects TRBV2 to TRBJ1-5; D possibly corresponds to TRBD1 (5 bases). Trimming pared 5 bases from V and 3 bases from J, leaving 11 bases between. The germline V gene encodes CDR1 SNHLY and CDR2 FYNNEI. The CDR3 runs to 14 residues.

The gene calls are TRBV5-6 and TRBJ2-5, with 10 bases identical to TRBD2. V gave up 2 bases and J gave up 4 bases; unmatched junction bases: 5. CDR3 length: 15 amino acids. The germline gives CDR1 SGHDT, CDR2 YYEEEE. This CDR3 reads CASSFLAGDLETQYF. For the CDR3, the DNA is TGTGCCAGCAGCTTCCTAGCGGGAGACCTAGAGACCCAGTACTTC.

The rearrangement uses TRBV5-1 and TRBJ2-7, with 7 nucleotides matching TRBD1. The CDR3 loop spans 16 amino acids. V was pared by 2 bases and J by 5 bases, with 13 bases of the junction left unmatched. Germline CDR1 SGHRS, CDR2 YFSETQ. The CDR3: CASSLTRTGFSHEQYF. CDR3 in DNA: TGCGCCAGCAGCTTAACGCGGACAGGTTTTTCCCACGAGCAGTACTTC.

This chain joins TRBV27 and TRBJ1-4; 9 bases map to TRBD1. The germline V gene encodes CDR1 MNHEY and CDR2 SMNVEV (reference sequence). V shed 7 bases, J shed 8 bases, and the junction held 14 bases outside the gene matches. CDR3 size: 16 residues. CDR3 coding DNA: TGTGCCAGCAAACCCGGGACAGGGCCTTTAGGGGAAAAACTGTTTTTT. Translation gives CASKPGTGPLGEKLFF.

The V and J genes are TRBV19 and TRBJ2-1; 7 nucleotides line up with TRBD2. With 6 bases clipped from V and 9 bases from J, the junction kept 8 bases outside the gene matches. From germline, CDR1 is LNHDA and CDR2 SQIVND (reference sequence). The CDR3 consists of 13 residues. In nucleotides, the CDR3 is TGTGCCAGTAGCCGGAGACTAGCCGGTGAGCAGTTCTTC. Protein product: CASSRRLAGEQFF. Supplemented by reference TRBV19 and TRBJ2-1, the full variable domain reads DGGITQSPKYLFRKEGQNVTLSCEQNLNHDAMYWYRQDPGQGLRLIYYSQIVNDFQKGDIAEGYSVSREKKESFPLTVTSAQKNPTAFYLCASSRRLAGEQFFGPGTRLTVL.

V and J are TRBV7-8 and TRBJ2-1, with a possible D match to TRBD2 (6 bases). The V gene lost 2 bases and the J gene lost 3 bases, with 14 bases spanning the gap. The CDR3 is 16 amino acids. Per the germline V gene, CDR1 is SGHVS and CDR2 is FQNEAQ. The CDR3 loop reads CASSLLRDSGYNEQFF. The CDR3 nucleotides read TGTGCCAGCAGCTTACTCCGGGACTCGGGCTACAATGAGCAGTTCTTC.

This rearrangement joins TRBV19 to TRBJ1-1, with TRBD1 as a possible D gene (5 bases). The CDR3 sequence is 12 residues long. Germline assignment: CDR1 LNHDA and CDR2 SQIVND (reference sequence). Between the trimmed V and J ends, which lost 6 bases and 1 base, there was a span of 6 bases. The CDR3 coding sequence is TGTGCCAGTAGGGACAAGAACACTGAAGCTTTCTTT. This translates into CASRDKNTEAFF.

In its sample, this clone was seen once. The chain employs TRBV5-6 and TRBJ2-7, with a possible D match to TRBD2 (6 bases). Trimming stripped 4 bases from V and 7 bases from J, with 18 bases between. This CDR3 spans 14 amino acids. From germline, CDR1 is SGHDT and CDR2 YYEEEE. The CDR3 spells CASSKGLRLGEQYF. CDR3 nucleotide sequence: TGTGCCAGCAGCAAGGGACTCCGCCTAGGGGAGCAGTACTTC.